A single T cell receptor beta chain is shown here with its context. Its antigen is unknown. In the PCR, 60 Vbeta and 13 Jbeta primers were used. Data came from immunoSEQ multiplex PCR; TCRdb stores just in-frame clones and leaves some out. Of 150,000 to 200,000 clones in the sample, approximately 80% were seen once. The sample originates from a study of cytomegalovirus exposure and HLA in healthy donors. Overall study results and limits: When analyzed later, the rates of TCR association showed variation by HLA locus, with DRB1 the most and HLA-C the fewest. With later analysis, a missense DCLRE1C variant became linked to TCR beta V- and J-gene trimming. A later analysis by the authors found several of the most significant clusters apparently linked to common viral pathogens.

Nominal health characterized the donors when sampled, though unrecorded immune exposures were likely. CDR1 is MNHEY and CDR2 is SMNVEV in the germline V gene (reference sequence). This CDR3 is built from 14 residues. The V end was cut by 2 bases, the J end by 1 base, with 8 bases between. This chain joins TRBV27 and TRBJ1-1; D remains ambiguous. This TCR was recovered from a man aged 50 to 60 in good health and CMV-seropositive. Specimen: PBMCs. In nucleotides, the CDR3 is TGTGCCAGCAGTTTAGGGCAGCCGAACACTGAAGCTTTCTTT. As protein: CASSLGQPNTEAFF.